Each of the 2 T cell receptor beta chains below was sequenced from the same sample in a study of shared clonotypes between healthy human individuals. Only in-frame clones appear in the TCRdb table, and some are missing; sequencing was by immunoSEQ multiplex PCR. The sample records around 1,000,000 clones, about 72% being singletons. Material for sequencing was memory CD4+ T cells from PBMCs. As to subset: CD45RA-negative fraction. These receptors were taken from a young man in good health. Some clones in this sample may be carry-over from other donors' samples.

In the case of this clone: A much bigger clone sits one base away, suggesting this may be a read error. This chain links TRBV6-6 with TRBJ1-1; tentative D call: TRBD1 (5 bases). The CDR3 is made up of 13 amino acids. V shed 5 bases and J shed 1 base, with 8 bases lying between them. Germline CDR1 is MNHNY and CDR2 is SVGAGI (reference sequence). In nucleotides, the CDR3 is TGTGCCAGCAGTGGAGACAGGAACACTGAAGCTTTCTTT. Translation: CASSGDRNTEAFF.

CDR3 residues: CASSQDQASGELFF. The CDR3 DNA reads TGCGCCAGCAGCCAAGATCAGGCGTCCGGGGAGCTGTTTTTT. This chain uses TRBV4-3 with TRBJ2-2; the D is unclear. Trimming removed 0 bases from V and 6 bases from J, with 8 bases in between. In germline, CDR1 is LGHNA, CDR2 YSLEER. This CDR3 comprises 14 residues.